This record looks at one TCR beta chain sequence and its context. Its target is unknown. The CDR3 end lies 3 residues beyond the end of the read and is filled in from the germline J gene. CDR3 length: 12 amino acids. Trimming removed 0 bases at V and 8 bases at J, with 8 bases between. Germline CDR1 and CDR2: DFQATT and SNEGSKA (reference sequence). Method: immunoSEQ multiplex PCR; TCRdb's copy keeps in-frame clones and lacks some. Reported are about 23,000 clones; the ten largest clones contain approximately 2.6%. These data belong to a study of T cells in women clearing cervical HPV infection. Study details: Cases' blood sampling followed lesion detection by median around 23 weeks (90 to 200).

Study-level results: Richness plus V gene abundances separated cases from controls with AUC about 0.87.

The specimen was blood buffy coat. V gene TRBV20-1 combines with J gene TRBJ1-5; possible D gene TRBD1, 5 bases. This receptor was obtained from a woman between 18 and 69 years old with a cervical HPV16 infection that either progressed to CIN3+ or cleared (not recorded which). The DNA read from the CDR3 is TGCAGTGCTAGAGAAGGGGCAGAGCCC. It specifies CSAREGAEP. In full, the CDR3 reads CSAREGAEPQHF.